This T cell receptor (beta chain) was profiled in a study of patients and donors after allogeneic stem cell transplantation. This clonotype has a count of ten or more. TCRdb itself ran the RT-PCR reads through MiXCR, one entry per CDR3 protein. The data contain about 57,000 distinct CDR3 sequences, approximately 12% of them seen just once; the ten biggest clones take up under 40%. Germline CDR1 GTSNPN, CDR2 SVGIG (reference sequence). The CDR3 is made up of 11 amino acids. Trimming took off 1 base at V and 7 bases at J, with 7 bases between the two ends. The V and J genes are TRBV30 and TRBJ1-2; D not certain. The TCR comes from a human donor who was either an allogeneic HSCT recipient or a stem cell or donor lymphocyte infusion donor (not recorded which). It is not recorded whose cells these are; they may come from a transplant donor. Specimen: blood, either unsorted or a sorted T cell fraction (not recorded which). CDR3 sequence reads: CAWSGGGGYTF. The DNA of the CDR3 is TGTGCCTGGAGTGGAGGTGGTGGCTACACCTTC.